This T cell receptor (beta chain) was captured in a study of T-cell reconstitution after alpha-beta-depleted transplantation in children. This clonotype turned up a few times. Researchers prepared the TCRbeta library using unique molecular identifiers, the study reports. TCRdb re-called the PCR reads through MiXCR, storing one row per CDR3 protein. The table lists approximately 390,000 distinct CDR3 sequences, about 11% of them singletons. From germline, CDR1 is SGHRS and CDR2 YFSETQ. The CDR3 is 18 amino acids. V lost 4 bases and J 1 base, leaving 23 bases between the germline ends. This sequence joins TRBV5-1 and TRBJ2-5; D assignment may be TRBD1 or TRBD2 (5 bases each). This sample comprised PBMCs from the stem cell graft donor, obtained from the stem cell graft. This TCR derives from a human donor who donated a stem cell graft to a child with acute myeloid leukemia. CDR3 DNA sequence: TGCGCCAGCAGCCGAATCCCTTCTCCGGGACCGCGCCAAGAGACCCAGTACTTC. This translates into CASSRIPSPGPRQETQYF.